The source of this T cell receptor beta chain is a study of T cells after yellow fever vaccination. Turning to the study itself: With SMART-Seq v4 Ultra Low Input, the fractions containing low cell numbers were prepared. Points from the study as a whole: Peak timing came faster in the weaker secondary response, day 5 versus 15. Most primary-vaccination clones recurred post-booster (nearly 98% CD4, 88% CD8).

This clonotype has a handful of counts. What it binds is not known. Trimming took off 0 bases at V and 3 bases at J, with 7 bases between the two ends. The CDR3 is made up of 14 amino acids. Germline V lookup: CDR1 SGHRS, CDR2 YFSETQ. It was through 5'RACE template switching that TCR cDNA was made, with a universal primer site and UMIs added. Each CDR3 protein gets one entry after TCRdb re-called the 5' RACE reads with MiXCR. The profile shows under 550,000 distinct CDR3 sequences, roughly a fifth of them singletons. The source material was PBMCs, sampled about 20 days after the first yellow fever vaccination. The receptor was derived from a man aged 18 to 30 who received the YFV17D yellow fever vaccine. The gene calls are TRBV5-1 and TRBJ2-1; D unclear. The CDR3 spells CASSLDASYNEQFF. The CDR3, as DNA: TGCGCCAGCAGCTTGGACGCCAGCTACAATGAGCAGTTCTTC.